The subject of this entry is one TCR beta chain. The sample belongs to a study of tumor-infiltrating lymphocytes in primary liver carcinoma. Study-level information: Patients underwent resection of primary liver carcinoma.

The source of the blood RNA was unsorted whole blood, and germline DNA was extracted as well. Before surgery, approximately 4.2 milliliters of EDTA blood were taken. J was trimmed by 12 bases and V by 5 bases; bases with no gene match: 14. This CDR3 spans 14 amino acids. CDR1 and CDR2 (germline): SGHAT, FQNNGV. Total RNA amounting to 450 to 500 ng was the source from which TCR beta cDNA was made with a constant-region primer. Libraries covering TCR beta were generated through three nested multiplex PCR rounds (using a slightly modified ARM-PCR). The first two PCR rounds, around 10 cycles each, used TRBV1-TRBV30 forward primers and a C-beta reverse primer. MiXCR, applied by TCRdb to the multiplex PCR reads, yields one record per CDR3 protein. Counted here are approximately 320,000 distinct CDR3 sequences, about three fifths occurring once; the ten biggest clones make up over 15%.

This clonotype originated in a woman aged 25 to 39 with primary liver carcinoma and hepatitis B virus infection. Sequencing was performed on peripheral blood. V is TRBV11-2 and J is TRBJ2-7; the match to TRBD1 covers 9 bases. Here the CDR3 DNA reads TGTGCCAGCAGCCACGGGACAGGGTCCTACGAACGGTACTTC. The encoded protein is CASSHGTGSYERYF.